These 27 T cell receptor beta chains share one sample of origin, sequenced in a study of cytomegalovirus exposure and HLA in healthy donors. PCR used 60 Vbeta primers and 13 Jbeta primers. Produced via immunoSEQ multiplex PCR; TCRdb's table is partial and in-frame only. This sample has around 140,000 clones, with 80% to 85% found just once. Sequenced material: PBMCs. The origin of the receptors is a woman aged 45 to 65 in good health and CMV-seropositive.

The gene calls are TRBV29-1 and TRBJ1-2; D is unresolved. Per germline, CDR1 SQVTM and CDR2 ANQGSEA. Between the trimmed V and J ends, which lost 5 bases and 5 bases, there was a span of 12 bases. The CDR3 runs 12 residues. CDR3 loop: CSVNEGSYGYTF. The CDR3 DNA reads TGCAGCGTTAACGAAGGGAGTTATGGCTACACCTTC.

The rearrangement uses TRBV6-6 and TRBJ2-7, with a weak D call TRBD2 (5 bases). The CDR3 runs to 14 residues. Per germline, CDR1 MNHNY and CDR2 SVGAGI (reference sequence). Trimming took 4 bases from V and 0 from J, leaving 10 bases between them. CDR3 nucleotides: TGTGCCAGCAGTTTCAACGGGAACTCCTACGAGCAGTACTTC. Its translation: CASSFNGNSYEQYF.

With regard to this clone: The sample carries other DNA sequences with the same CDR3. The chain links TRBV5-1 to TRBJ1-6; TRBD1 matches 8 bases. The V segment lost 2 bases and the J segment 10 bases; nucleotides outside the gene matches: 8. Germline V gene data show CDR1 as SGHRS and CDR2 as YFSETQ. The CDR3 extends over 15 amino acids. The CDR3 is CASSLGTGANSPLHF. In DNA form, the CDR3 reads TGCGCCAGCAGCTTAGGGACAGGTGCTAACTCACCCCTCCACTTT.

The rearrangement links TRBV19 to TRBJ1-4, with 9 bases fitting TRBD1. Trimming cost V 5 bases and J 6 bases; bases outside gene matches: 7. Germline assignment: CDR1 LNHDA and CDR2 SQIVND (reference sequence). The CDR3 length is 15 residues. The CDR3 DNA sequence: TGTGCCAGTAGTCTGACGACAGGGGGGTATGAAAAACTGTTTTTT. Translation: CASSLTTGGYEKLFF. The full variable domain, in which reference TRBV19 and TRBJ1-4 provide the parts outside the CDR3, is DGGITQSPKYLFRKEGQNVTLSCEQNLNHDAMYWYRQDPGQGLRLIYYSQIVNDFQKGDIAEGYSVSREKKESFPLTVTSAQKNPTAFYLCASSLTTGGYEKLFFGSGTQLSVL.

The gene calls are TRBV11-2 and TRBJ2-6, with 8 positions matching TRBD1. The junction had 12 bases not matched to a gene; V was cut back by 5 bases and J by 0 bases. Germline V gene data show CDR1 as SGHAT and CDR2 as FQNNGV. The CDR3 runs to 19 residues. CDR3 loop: CASSPQTGALVSGANVLTF. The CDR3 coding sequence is TGTGCCAGCAGCCCGCAGACAGGGGCCCTCGTCTCTGGGGCCAACGTCCTGACTTTC.

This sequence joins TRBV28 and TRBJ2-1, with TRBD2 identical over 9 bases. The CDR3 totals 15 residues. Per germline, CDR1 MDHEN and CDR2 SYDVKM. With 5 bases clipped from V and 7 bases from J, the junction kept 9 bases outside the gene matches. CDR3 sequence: CASSTTGAGGNEQFF. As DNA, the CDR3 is TGTGCCAGCAGTACCACCGGAGCGGGAGGAAATGAGCAGTTCTTC.

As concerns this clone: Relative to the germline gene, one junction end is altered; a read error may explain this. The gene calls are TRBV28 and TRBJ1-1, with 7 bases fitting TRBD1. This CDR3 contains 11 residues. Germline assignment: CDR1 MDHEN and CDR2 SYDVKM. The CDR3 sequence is CASGLGQEAFF. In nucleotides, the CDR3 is TGTGCCAGCGGTTTGGGACAGGAAGCTTTCTTT. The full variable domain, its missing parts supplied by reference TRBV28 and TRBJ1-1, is DVKVTQSSRYLVKRTGEKVFLECVQDMDHENMFWYRQDPGLGLRLIYFSYDVKMKEKGDIPEGYSVSREKKERFSLILESASTNQTSMYLCASGLGQEAFFGQGTRLTVV.

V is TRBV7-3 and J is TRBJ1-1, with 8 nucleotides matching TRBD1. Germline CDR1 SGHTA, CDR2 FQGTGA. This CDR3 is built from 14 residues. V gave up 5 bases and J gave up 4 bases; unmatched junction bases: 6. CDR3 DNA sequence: TGTGCCAGCAGCCCGCAGGGGGCCAGCACTGAAGCTTTCTTT. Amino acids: CASSPQGASTEAFF.

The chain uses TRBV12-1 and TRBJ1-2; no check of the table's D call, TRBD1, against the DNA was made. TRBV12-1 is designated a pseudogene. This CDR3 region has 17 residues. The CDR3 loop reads CASSHLGQTMAYYGYTF. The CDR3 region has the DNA TGTGCCAGCAGCCATCTCGGACAGACGATGGCCTACTATGGCTACACCTTC.

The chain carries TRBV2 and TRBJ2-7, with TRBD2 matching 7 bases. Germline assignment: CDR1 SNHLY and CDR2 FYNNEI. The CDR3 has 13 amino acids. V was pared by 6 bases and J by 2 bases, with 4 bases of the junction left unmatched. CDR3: CASRGLSPYEQYF. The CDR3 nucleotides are TGTGCCAGCAGGGGACTATCCCCCTACGAGCAGTACTTC. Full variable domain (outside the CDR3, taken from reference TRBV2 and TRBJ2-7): EPEVTQTPSHQVTQMGQEVILRCVPISNHLYFYWYRQILGQKVEFLVSFYNNEISEKSEIFDDQFSVERPDGSNFTLKIRSTKLEDSAMYFCASRGLSPYEQYFGPGTRLTVT.

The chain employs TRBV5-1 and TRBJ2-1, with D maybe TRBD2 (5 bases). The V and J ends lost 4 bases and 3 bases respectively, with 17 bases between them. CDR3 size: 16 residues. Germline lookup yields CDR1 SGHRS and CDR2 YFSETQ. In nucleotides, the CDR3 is TGCGCCAGCAGCCCCCCCTCGATAGCGATCTACAATGAGCAGTTCTTC. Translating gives CASSPPSIAIYNEQFF.

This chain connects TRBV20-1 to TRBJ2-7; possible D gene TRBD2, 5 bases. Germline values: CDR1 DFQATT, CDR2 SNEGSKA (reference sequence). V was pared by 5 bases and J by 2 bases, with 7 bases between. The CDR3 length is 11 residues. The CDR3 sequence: CSAGEPYEQYF. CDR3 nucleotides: TGCAGTGCTGGGGAGCCCTACGAGCAGTACTTC.

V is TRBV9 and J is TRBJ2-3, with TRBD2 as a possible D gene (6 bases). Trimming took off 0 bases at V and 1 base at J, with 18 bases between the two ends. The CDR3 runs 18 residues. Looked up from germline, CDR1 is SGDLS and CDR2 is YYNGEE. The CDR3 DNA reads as TGTGCCAGCAGCGTAGGGAGGTACGGGGGAGCGGGCACAGATACGCAGTATTTT. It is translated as CASSVGRYGGAGTDTQYF. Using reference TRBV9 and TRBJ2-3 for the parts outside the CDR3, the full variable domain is DSGVTQTPKHLITATGQRVTLRCSPRSGDLSVYWYQQSLDQGLQFLIQYYNGEERAKGNILERFSAQQFPDLHSELNLSSLELGDSALYFCASSVGRYGGAGTDTQYFGPGTRLTVL.

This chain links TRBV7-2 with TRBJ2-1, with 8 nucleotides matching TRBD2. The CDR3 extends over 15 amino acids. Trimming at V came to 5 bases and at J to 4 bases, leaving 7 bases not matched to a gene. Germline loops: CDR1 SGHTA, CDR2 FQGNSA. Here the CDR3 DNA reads TGTGCCAGCAGCCATCAGCGGGGGAGGTACAATGAGCAGTTCTTC. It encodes CASSHQRGRYNEQFF.

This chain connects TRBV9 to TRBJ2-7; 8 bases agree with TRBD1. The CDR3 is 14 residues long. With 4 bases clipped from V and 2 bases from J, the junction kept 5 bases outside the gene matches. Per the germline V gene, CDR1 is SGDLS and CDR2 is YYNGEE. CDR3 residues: CASSPGQGPYEQYF. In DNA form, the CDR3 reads TGTGCCAGCAGCCCAGGACAGGGACCCTACGAGCAGTACTTC.

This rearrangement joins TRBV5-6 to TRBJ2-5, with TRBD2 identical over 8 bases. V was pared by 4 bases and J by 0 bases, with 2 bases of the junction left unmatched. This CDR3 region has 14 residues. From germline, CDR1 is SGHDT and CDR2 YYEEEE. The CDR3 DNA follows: TGTGCCAGCAGCAAGGGACTAGACCAAGAGACCCAGTACTTC. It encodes CASSKGLDQETQYF.

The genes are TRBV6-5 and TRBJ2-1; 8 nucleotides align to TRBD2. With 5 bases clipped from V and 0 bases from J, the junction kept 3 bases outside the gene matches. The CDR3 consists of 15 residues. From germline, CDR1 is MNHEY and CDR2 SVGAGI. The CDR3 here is CASSTSGSSYNEQFF. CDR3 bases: TGTGCCAGCAGTACCAGCGGGAGCTCCTACAATGAGCAGTTCTTC.

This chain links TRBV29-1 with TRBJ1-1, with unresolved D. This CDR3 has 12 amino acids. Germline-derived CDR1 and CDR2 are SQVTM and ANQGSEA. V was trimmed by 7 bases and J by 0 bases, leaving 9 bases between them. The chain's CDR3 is CSGRVMNTEAFF. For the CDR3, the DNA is TGCAGCGGGAGGGTCATGAACACTGAAGCTTTCTTT.

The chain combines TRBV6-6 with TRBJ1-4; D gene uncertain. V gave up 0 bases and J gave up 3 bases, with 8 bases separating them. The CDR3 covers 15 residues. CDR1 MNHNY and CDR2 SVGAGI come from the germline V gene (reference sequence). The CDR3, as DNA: TGTGCCAGCAGTTACTCACGGGAACCTAATGAAAAACTGTTTTTT. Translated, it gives CASSYSREPNEKLFF.

In DNA, the CDR3 is TGTGCCAGCAGCCAATCGGGGAGCTCCTACGAGCAGTACTTC. Translation gives CASSQSGSSYEQYF. The chain employs TRBV16 and TRBJ2-7, with D maybe TRBD2 (5 bases). Trimming stripped 0 bases from V and 0 bases from J, with 6 bases between. The CDR3 runs to 14 residues. CDR1 KGHSY and CDR2 FQNENV come from the germline V gene.

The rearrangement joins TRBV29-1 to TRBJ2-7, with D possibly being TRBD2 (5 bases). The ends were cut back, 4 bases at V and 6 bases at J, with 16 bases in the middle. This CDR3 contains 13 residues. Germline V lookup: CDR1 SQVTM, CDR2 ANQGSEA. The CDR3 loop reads CSVAPLRTAEQYF. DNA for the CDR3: TGCAGCGTTGCCCCTCTCAGGACTGCCGAGCAGTACTTC.

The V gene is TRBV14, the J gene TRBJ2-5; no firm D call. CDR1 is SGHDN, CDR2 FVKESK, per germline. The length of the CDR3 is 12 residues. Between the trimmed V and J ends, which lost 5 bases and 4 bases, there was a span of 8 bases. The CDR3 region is CASSSPGETQYF. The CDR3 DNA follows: TGTGCCAGCAGCTCCCCGGGAGAGACCCAGTACTTC.

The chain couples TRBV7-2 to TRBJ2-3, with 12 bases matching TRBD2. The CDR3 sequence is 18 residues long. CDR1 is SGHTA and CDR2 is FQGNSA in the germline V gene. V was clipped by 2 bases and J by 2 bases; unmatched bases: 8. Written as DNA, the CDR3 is TGTGCCAGCAGCTTAATCCCGACTAGCGGGGGCCTCACAGATACGCAGTATTTT. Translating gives CASSLIPTSGGLTDTQYF.

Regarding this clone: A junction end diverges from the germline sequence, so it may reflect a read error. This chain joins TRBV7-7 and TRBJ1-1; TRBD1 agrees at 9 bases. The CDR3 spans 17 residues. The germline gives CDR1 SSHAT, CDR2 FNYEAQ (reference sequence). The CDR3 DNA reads TGTGCTAGCAGTTTAAACCGGGACAGGGTGGATTCCGATGAAGCTTTCTTT. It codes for CASSLNRDRVDSDEAFF.

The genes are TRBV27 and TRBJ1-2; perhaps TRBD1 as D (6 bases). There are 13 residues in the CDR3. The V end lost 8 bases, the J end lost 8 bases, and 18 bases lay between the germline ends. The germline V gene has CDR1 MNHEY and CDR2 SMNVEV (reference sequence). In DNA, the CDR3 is TGTGCCAGCGGGGGGGCGGGGATGGGGGGCTACACCTTC. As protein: CASGGAGMGGYTF.

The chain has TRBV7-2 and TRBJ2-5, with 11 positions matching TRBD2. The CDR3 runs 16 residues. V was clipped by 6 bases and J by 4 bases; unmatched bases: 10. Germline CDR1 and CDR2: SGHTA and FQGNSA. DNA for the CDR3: TGTGCCAGCAGGGGTTTAGGACTAGCGGGTGGAGAGACCCAGTACTTC. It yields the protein CASRGLGLAGGETQYF.

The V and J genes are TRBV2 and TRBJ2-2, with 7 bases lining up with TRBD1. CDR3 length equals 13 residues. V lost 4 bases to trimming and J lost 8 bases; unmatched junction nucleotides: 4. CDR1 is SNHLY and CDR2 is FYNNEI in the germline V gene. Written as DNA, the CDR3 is TGTGCCAGCAGTGCACAGGGGACGGGGGAGCTGTTTTTT. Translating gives CASSAQGTGELFF.